This T cell receptor beta chain was found in a study of blood T cells in healthy people across ages. As for the study in general: Template-switching capture recovered about one barcoded beta molecule per two T cells.

Drawn from each donor were around 9.1 milliliters of peripheral blood. Points from the study as a whole: Both naive CD4+ cell counts and diversity were greater in long-lived donors than in aged donors. A conclusive naive versus antigen-experienced comparison was prevented by the unsorted PBMCs.

Per the germline V gene, CDR1 is SQVTM and CDR2 is ANQGSEA. CDR3 length: 14 amino acids. V was clipped by 5 bases and J by 4 bases, with 17 bases between them. In this sample, this clonotype turned up a few times. Its antigen is currently unknown. A second PCR of about 6 to 11 cycles used a sample-barcoded 5' primer and a J-beta primer mix. One entry per CDR3 protein results from TCRdb running MiXCR on the 5' RACE reads. Here the sample spans approximately 1,700,000 distinct CDR3 sequences, around 42% being singletons. The sequenced material came from blood. The V gene is TRBV29-1, the J gene TRBJ2-5, with D possibly TRBD1 on 6 matching bases. This clonotype was sampled from a human donor in good health. This chain's CDR3 is CSVQKGGQGETQYF. DNA for the CDR3: TGCAGCGTTCAAAAAGGGGGACAAGGAGAGACCCAGTACTTC. Using reference TRBV29-1 and TRBJ2-5 for the parts outside the CDR3, the full variable domain is SAVISQKPSRDICQRGTSLTIQCQVDSQVTMMFWYRQQPGQSLTLIATANQGSEATYESGFVIDKFPISRPNLTFSTLTVSNMSPEDSSIYLCSVQKGGQGETQYFGPGTRLLVL.